This is a list of T cell receptor beta chains from one sample in a study of healthy donors' naive CD4 and CD8 T cells. Via MiXCR, TCRdb re-called the reads, giving one row per CDR3 protein. Of around 200,000 distinct CDR3 sequences listed, 74% were seen once; the top ten hold 2% to 2.5%. Material: naive CD4+ and CD8+ T cells sorted from blood, pooled from several donors. Receptor source: a pool of human donors in good health; the sample pools cells from several healthy donors. The CDR3 runs from the conserved cysteine through the conserved F or W. The D gene is left open where the match is weak. Only part of the rows carry a size: once, few, many, or a class if the clone is expanded.

V: TRBV29-1
J: TRBJ1-2
D: TRBD1
size: NA
CDR3: CSVDRDRLSGYTF
DNA: TGCAGCGTCGACCGGGACAGGCTCTCCGGCTACACCTTC

V: TRBV6-5
J: TRBJ2-3
D: NA
size: NA
CDR3: CASSSGVATDTQYF
DNA: TGTGCCAGCTCATCAGGGGTGGCCACAGATACGCAGTATTTT

V: TRBV7-8
J: TRBJ2-1
D: TRBD1
size: NA
CDR3: CASSFPGQGSNEQFF
DNA: TGTGCCAGCAGCTTCCCGGGACAGGGGTCCAATGAGCAGTTCTTC

V: TRBV18
J: TRBJ2-7
D: NA
size: few
CDR3: CASSPGEVTRYEQYF
DNA: TGTGCCAGCTCACCAGGCGAGGTAACCCGTTACGAGCAGTACTTC

V: TRBV29-1
J: TRBJ1-2
D: NA
size: NA
CDR3: CSVVPTGRAYGYTF
DNA: TGCAGCGTTGTACCAACGGGACGGGCGTATGGCTACACCTTC

V: TRBV29-1
J: TRBJ1-2
D: NA
size: NA
CDR3: CSVDPLGRDGYTF
DNA: TGCAGCGTTGACCCCCTTGGGAGGGATGGCTACACCTTC

V: TRBV20-1
J: TRBJ1-6
D: NA
size: NA
CDR3: CSARGAGYTLSPLHF
DNA: TGCAGTGCTAGGGGGGCAGGGTATACACTATCACCCCTCCACTTT

V: TRBV6-5
J: TRBJ1-3
D: NA
size: NA
CDR3: CASGRGVENTIYF
DNA: TGTGCCAGCGGTAGGGGGGTGGAAAACACCATATATTTT

V: TRBV29-1
J: TRBJ2-1
D: TRBD2
size: few
CDR3: CSVESSGQGFYNEQFF
DNA: TGCAGCGTTGAGTCTAGCGGGCAGGGCTTCTACAATGAGCAGTTCTTC

V: TRBV24-1
J: TRBJ1-2
D: NA
size: once
CDR3: CATSDPAAGIYGYTF
DNA: TGTGCCACCAGTGATCCCGCCGCGGGGATCTATGGCTACACCTTC

V: TRBV5-5
J: TRBJ2-7
D: NA
size: NA
CDR3: CASSLHSVSYEQYF
DNA: TGTGCCAGCAGCTTACACAGCGTCTCCTACGAGCAGTACTTC

V: TRBV29-1
J: TRBJ2-1
D: TRBD1
size: NA
CDR3: CSALSAGGEQFF
DNA: TGCAGCGCCCTGTCAGCAGGGGGTGAGCAGTTCTTC

V: TRBV11-2
J: TRBJ2-7
D: TRBD2
size: NA
CDR3: CASTDPPGGLEEQYF
DNA: TGTGCCAGCACCGACCCCCCGGGAGGGCTGGAAGAGCAGTACTTC

V: TRBV29-1
J: TRBJ2-1
D: NA
size: few
CDR3: CSVKSGNEQFF
DNA: TGCAGCGTCAAGTCCGGGAATGAGCAGTTCTTT

V: TRBV6-2/TRBV6-3
J: TRBJ1-1
D: NA
size: few
CDR3: CASSYWGSGEAFF
DNA: TGTGCCAGCAGTTACTGGGGGTCCGGCGAAGCTTTCTTT

V: TRBV12-3/TRBV12-4
J: TRBJ2-1
D: NA
size: NA
CDR3: CASSPHTGNEQFF
DNA: TGTGCCAGCAGTCCCCACACGGGCAATGAGCAGTTCTTC

V: TRBV5-4
J: TRBJ2-1
D: NA
size: NA
CDR3: CASSLTNLQDLVF
DNA: TGTGCCAGCAGCTTGACAAATCTACAAGATCTGGTCTTC

V: TRBV15
J: TRBJ2-7
D: NA
size: NA
CDR3: CATSSPTSPGYEQYF
DNA: TGTGCCACCAGCAGTCCCACCTCCCCGGGGTACGAGCAGTACTTC

V: TRBV30
J: TRBJ1-5
D: NA
size: NA
CDR3: CAWSGPGNQPQHF
DNA: TGTGCCTGGAGTGGTCCGGGAAATCAGCCCCAGCATTTT

V: TRBV27
J: TRBJ1-6
D: NA
size: NA
CDR3: CASSFQFGPLHF
DNA: TGTGCCAGCAGTTTTCAATTCGGGCCCCTCCACTTT

V: TRBV19
J: TRBJ1-3
D: NA
size: NA
CDR3: CAISQGSGNTIYF
DNA: TGTGCCATCTCGCAGGGTTCTGGAAACACCATATATTTT

V: TRBV29-1
J: TRBJ2-7
D: NA
size: NA
CDR3: CSVGGGKGSYEQYF
DNA: TGCAGCGTTGGTGGAGGGAAGGGTTCCTACGAGCAGTACTTC

V: TRBV29-1
J: TRBJ2-5
D: NA
size: NA
CDR3: CSVVLAPPRRYF
DNA: TGCAGCGTTGTCCTAGCCCCACCCCGTCGGTACTTC

V: TRBV6-5
J: TRBJ1-2
D: NA
size: NA
CDR3: CASSYDGGNYGYTF
DNA: TGTGCCAGCAGTTACGATGGGGGGAACTATGGCTACACCTTC

V: TRBV5-6
J: TRBJ1-1
D: TRBD1
size: NA
CDR3: CASTWTGSGAEAFF
DNA: TGTGCCAGCACCTGGACAGGGTCAGGGGCTGAAGCTTTCTTT

V: TRBV19
J: TRBJ2-1
D: TRBD2
size: NA
CDR3: CASTLSGDPNEQFF
DNA: TGTGCCAGTACCCTAAGCGGGGACCCCAATGAGCAGTTCTTC

V: TRBV6-5
J: TRBJ1-6
D: NA
size: NA
CDR3: CASSPGTYNSPLHF
DNA: TGTGCCAGCAGTCCAGGGACATATAATTCACCCCTCCACTTT

V: TRBV12-3/TRBV12-4
J: TRBJ1-2
D: NA
size: few
CDR3: CASSLPGAYGYTF
DNA: TGTGCCAGCAGTTTACCAGGGGCTTATGGCTACACCTTC

V: TRBV6-5
J: TRBJ1-1
D: TRBD1
size: NA
CDR3: CASRLVRDRRTVF
DNA: TGTGCCAGCAGACTTGTCCGGGACAGGAGGACAGTCTTT

V: TRBV6-6
J: TRBJ1-1
D: TRBD1
size: NA
CDR3: CASRRGTGGSEAFF
DNA: TGTGCCAGCAGACGAGGGACAGGGGGCTCTGAAGCTTTCTTT

V: TRBV29-1
J: TRBJ2-3
D: NA
size: few
CDR3: CSVPLTDTQYF
DNA: TGCAGCGTCCCCCTCACAGATACGCAGTATTTT

V: TRBV6-5
J: TRBJ2-5
D: NA
size: NA
CDR3: CASSPPGVETQYF
DNA: TGTGCCAGCAGCCCACCCGGGGTGGAGACCCAGTACTTC

V: TRBV29-1
J: TRBJ2-1
D: TRBD2
size: NA
CDR3: CSAAGTSGRYNEQFF
DNA: TGCAGCGCCGCCGGGACTAGCGGGAGGTACAATGAGCAGTTCTTC

V: TRBV5-1
J: TRBJ2-7
D: NA
size: NA
CDR3: CASSLGSYEEQYF
DNA: TGCGCCAGCAGCCTGGGATCTTATGAGGAGCAGTACTTC

V: TRBV4-2
J: TRBJ2-1
D: NA
size: few
CDR3: CASSQVEGGTTGNEQFF
DNA: TGTGCCAGCAGCCAAGTTGAGGGGGGAACTACCGGTAATGAGCAGTTCTTC

V: TRBV6-5
J: TRBJ2-3
D: NA
size: once
CDR3: CASAGFYTDTQYF
DNA: TGTGCCAGCGCAGGCTTTTACACAGATACGCAGTATTTT

V: TRBV6-2/TRBV6-3
J: TRBJ2-7
D: TRBD1
size: NA
CDR3: CASSRPGTAYEQYF
DNA: TGTGCCAGCAGTCGCCCCGGGACAGCCTACGAGCAGTACTTC

V: TRBV6-5
J: TRBJ1-2
D: NA
size: NA
CDR3: CASSYVDSFYGYTF
DNA: TGTGCCAGCAGTTACGTAGACAGCTTCTATGGCTACACCTTC

V: TRBV4-1
J: TRBJ1-2
D: NA
size: NA
CDR3: CASSQNRERHGYTF
DNA: TGCGCCAGCAGCCAAAACAGGGAAAGGCATGGCTACACCTTC

V: TRBV27
J: TRBJ2-3
D: NA
size: NA
CDR3: CASSSHRQGTDTQYF
DNA: TGTGCCAGCAGTTCCCACCGACAGGGCACAGATACGCAGTATTTT

V: TRBV5-1
J: TRBJ2-7
D: NA
size: once
CDR3: CASSLALNRKIYEQYF
DNA: TGCGCCAGCAGCTTGGCCCTCAACAGAAAAATCTACGAGCAGTACTTC

V: TRBV6-5
J: TRBJ2-1
D: TRBD1
size: few
CDR3: CASSGDRGGANEQFF
DNA: TGTGCCAGCAGTGGAGACAGGGGTGGAGCAAATGAGCAGTTCTTC

V: TRBV29-1
J: TRBJ1-2
D: NA
size: NA
CDR3: CSVVQQRPTNYGYTF
DNA: TGCAGCGTAGTCCAACAGCGCCCCACTAACTATGGCTACACCTTC

V: TRBV27
J: TRBJ2-7
D: NA
size: few
CDR3: CASSAGTYSYEQYF
DNA: TGTGCCAGCAGTGCCGGGACATACTCCTACGAGCAGTACTTC

V: TRBV6-5
J: TRBJ2-5
D: TRBD2
size: NA
CDR3: CASSYPGLAGGPETQYF
DNA: TGTGCCAGCAGTTACCCCGGACTAGCGGGAGGGCCGGAGACCCAGTACTTC

V: TRBV29-1
J: TRBJ2-1
D: NA
size: few
CDR3: CSVESVNEQFF
DNA: TGCAGCGTTGAGTCTGTCAATGAGCAGTTCTTC

V: TRBV18
J: TRBJ2-2
D: NA
size: once
CDR3: CASSLTRTGELFF
DNA: TGTGCCAGCTCACTCACGAGGACCGGGGAGCTGTTTTTT

V: TRBV6-5
J: TRBJ1-5
D: TRBD1
size: NA
CDR3: CASRTGGLGQPQHF
DNA: TGTGCCAGCAGAACAGGGGGACTAGGGCAGCCCCAGCATTTT

V: TRBV6-5
J: TRBJ1-5
D: NA
size: NA
CDR3: CASSLGGVGNQPQHF
DNA: TGTGCCAGCAGCCTCGGGGGCGTGGGCAATCAGCCCCAGCATTTT

V: TRBV29-1
J: TRBJ2-3
D: TRBD2
size: NA
CDR3: CSSASGEDTQYF
DNA: TGCAGCTCTGCTAGCGGGGAGGATACGCAGTATTTT

V: TRBV29-1
J: TRBJ1-1
D: NA
size: NA
CDR3: CSALTSTTGVNTEAFF
DNA: TGCAGCGCGCTTACATCTACGACAGGAGTGAACACTGAAGCTTTCTTT

V: TRBV6-5
J: TRBJ1-2
D: TRBD1
size: NA
CDR3: CASGHMTGGHGYTF
DNA: TGTGCCAGTGGGCATATGACAGGGGGCCATGGCTACACCTTC

V: TRBV20-1
J: TRBJ1-2
D: TRBD1
size: NA
CDR3: CSALTGGYGYTF
DNA: TGCAGTGCTCTTACAGGGGGCTATGGCTACACCTTC